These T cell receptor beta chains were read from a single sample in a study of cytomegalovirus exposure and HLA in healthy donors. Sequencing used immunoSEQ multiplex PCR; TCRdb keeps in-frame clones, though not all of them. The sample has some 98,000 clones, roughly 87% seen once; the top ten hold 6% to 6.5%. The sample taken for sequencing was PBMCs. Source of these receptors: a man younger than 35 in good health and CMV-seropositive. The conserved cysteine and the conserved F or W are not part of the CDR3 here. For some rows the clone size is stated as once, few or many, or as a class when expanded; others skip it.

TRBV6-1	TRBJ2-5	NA	ASRDRGQGETQY
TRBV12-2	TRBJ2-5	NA	ASIFSTRTGIQNGETQY
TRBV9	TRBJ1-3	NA	ASSVGQGRSGNTIY
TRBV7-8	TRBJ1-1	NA	ASRPVEEGNTEAF
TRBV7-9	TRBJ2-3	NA	ASSSDRTGSTDTQY
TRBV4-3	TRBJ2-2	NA	ASSQNYQGTGELF
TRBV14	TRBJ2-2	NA	ASSQEWGAGELF
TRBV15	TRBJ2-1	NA	ATSRDPFAGGSYNEQF
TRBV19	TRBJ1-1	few	ASSRDRVNTEAF
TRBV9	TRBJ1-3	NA	ASSVLHSPQFSGNTIY
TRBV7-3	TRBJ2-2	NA	ASQGLANTGELF
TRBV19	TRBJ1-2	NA	ASSLLVRGSKGYT
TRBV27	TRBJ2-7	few	ATLRQGDHEQY
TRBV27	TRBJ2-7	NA	ASSSGTGGYEQY
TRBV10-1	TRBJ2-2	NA	ASSKEAGKPGELF
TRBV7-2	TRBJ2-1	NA	ASSYQTGTSNEQF
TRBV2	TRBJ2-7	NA	ASTISYEQY
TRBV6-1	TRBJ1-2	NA	ASMGQGYSHGYT
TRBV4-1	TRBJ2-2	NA	ASSQDDGTLNTGELF
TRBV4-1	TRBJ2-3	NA	ASRRDLSTDTQY
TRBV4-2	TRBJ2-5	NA	ASSPLPSGGSGETQY
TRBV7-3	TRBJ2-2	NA	ASSPEGQVNTGELF
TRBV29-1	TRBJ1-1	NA	SSGEGSTEAF
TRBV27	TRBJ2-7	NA	ASSLLRGTNEQY
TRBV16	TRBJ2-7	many	ASSQYETGGSGEIYEQY
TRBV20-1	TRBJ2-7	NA	SALLTYEQY
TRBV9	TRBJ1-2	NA	ASSVATWEAGYT
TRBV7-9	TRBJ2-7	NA	ASSLPDVGSSYEQY
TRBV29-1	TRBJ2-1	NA	SVDGKRANSYNEQF
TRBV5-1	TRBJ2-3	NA	ASSEGPFSDTQY
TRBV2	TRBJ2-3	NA	ASSGGTSGGTDTQY
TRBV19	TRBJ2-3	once	ASSRRLAGGTDTQY
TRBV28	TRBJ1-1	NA	ASSLFGGGYTEAF
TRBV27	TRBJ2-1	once	ASSLTSGGYNEQF
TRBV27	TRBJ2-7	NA	ASSEAGSYEQY
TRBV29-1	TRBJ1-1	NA	SVEWGVGEAF
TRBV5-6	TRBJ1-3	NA	ASKKIGAGSGNTIY
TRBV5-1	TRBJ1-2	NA	ASSLHREGGGYT
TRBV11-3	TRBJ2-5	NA	ASSLDWGDSLYQETQY
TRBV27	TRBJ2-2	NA	ASSFISPNTGELF
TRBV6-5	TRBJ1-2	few	ASSYSLTSSYT
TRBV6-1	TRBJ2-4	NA	ASRGRGVAKNIQY
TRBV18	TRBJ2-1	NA	ASAGREDFGLAGRRTYNEQF
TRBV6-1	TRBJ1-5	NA	ASSGGVYQPQH
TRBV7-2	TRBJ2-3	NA	ASSLVVAGGSGGDTQY
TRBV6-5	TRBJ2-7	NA	ASSEDRATYEQY